The T cell receptor beta chain under discussion was sequenced for a study of cytomegalovirus exposure and HLA in healthy donors. V was clipped by 5 bases and J by 0 bases, with 11 bases between them. Germline V gene sequence: CDR1 SEHNR, CDR2 FQNEAQ (reference sequence). The CDR3 runs 15 residues. Study-wide results and caveats: The study carried out a later analysis of TCR beta sequences. It associated 15,000 to 20,000 of them with specific HLA alleles at a false discovery rate of 0.05.

In the case of this clone: The antigen is undetermined.

With 60 Vbeta and 13 Jbeta primers, the PCR was carried out. Repertoires were generated with immunoSEQ multiplex PCR, while TCRdb's copy carries only in-frame clones and drops some. Of about 120,000 clones listed, 65% to 80% are singletons. What was sequenced was PBMCs. The receptor's source is a man aged 35 to 55 in good health and CMV-seropositive. J is TRBJ2-4 and V is TRBV7-9; no firm D call. DNA of the CDR3: TGTGCCAGCAGCCCCACCTCGGTAGCCAAAAACATTCAGTACTTC. Translated: CASSPTSVAKNIQYF.